This TCR beta chain was found in a study of cytomegalovirus exposure and HLA in healthy donors. General study findings and limits: The majority of TCR sequences were rare, yet some public TCRs appeared in many donors. The study put 150 to 200 TCR beta chains on its list as cytomegalovirus-associated.

Concerning this clone: The antigen remains undetermined. Other nucleotide sequences in the sample specify the same CDR3.

Here immunoSEQ multiplex PCR was the method, and the copy in TCRdb shows in-frame clones only, minus some. The sample comprises 260,000 or so clones, around nine tenths of which are singletons, and about 2.5% rests with the top ten. With 8 bases clipped from V and 6 bases from J, the junction kept 4 bases outside the gene matches. The CDR3 loop spans 12 amino acids. Germline V gene data show CDR1 as MNHEY and CDR2 as SMNVEV (reference sequence). Sample: PBMCs. This clonotype was obtained from a man between 18 and 35 years old in good health and CMV-seronegative. This rearrangement joins TRBV27 to TRBJ2-3; 8 nucleotides agree with TRBD2. CDR3 bases: TGTGCCAGCTCTCGGGGGGGGGATACGCAGTATTTT. This sequence encodes CASSRGGDTQYF.